One sample yielded the 14 T cell receptor beta chains listed below, sequenced in a study of T cell changes during pregnancy in multiple sclerosis. Assay used: immunoSEQ multiplex PCR; TCRdb lists only in-frame clones, some missing. The repertoire holds about 56,000 clones, about nine tenths seen once, with around 1.8% in the top ten. The source was peripheral blood, collected after pregnancy. The source of these receptors is a female donor with multiple sclerosis, enrolled in a pregnancy study.

The chain uses TRBV9 and TRBJ2-7, with 7 bases matching TRBD1. CDR3 length: 13 residues. The V and J ends lost 4 bases and 3 bases, in that order; junction bases with no gene match: 4. The germline V gene has CDR1 SGDLS and CDR2 YYNGEE. CDR3 loop: CASSPGTVYEQYF. DNA of the CDR3: TGTGCCAGCAGCCCCGGGACAGTCTACGAGCAGTACTTC.

J is TRBJ1-5 and V is TRBV5-4; 7 bases agree with TRBD1. The germline V gene encodes CDR1 SGHNT and CDR2 YYREEE (reference sequence). V lost 1 base to trimming and J lost 9 bases; unmatched junction nucleotides: 13. The CDR3 contains 16 residues. In DNA form, the CDR3 reads TGTGCCAGCAGCTTGAGAACAGGGGCGTTCCGGGGGCCCCAGCATTTT. Protein: CASSLRTGAFRGPQHF.

The chain recombines TRBV5-1 with TRBJ2-7, with D unresolved. V dropped 1 base and J dropped 0 bases, with 8 bases sitting between them. The CDR3 covers 14 residues. The germline V gene encodes CDR1 SGHRS and CDR2 YFSETQ. The CDR3: CASSLILSSYEQYF. The CDR3 DNA reads as TGCGCCAGCAGCTTGATCCTTAGCTCCTACGAGCAGTACTTC.

The V and J genes are TRBV4-1 and TRBJ2-3, with 7 bases fitting TRBD1. The ends lost 4 bases at V and 5 bases at J; junction bases unmatched: 6. This CDR3 has 14 amino acids. The germline gives CDR1 MGHRA, CDR2 YSYEKL. As DNA, the CDR3 is TGCGCCAGCAGCCCTGACAGGGTGTTAGATACGCAGTATTTT. Translation: CASSPDRVLDTQYF.

The chain carries TRBV19 and TRBJ2-7, with TRBD1 matching over 8 bases. The CDR3 extends over 15 amino acids. Trimming took 2 bases from V and 4 from J; bases not matched to a gene: 7. Looked up from germline, CDR1 is LNHDA and CDR2 is SQIVND (reference sequence). The CDR3 region is CASSISADRVYEQYF. The CDR3 DNA sequence: TGTGCCAGTAGTATATCCGCGGACAGGGTTTACGAGCAGTACTTC.

The chain joins TRBV5-1 to TRBJ2-5, with 7 positions matching TRBD2. CDR1 is SGHRS and CDR2 is YFSETQ in the germline V gene. The trim removed 2 bases at V and 2 bases at J, leaving 6 bases unmatched. The CDR3 contains 15 residues. The CDR3 DNA is TGCGCCAGCAGCTTCGCCGGGACTACGCAAGAGACCCAGTACTTC. Translating gives CASSFAGTTQETQYF.

V gene TRBV19 combines with J gene TRBJ1-4, with D maybe TRBD1 (6 bases). From germline, CDR1 is LNHDA and CDR2 SQIVND (reference sequence). The CDR3 runs to 16 residues. The V end was cut by 3 bases, the J end by 7 bases, with 18 bases between. The CDR3 is CASSITGYGRGEKLFF. The CDR3 coding sequence is TGTGCCAGTAGTATCACAGGGTACGGAAGAGGTGAAAAACTGTTTTTT.

The chain combines TRBV5-4 with TRBJ1-2; possible D gene TRBD1, 5 bases. The CDR3 runs to 18 residues. Germline V gene data show CDR1 as SGHNT and CDR2 as YYREEE (reference sequence). V was shortened by 0 bases and J by 3 bases, with 21 bases between the two germline ends. The CDR3, as DNA: TGTGCCAGCAGCTTGGACGGGGGAGTAGGGGTAGGGGACTATGGCTACACCTTC. It specifies CASSLDGGVGVGDYGYTF. Full variable domain (rest looked up from reference TRBV5-4 and TRBJ1-2): ETGVTQSPTHLIKTRGQQVTLRCSSQSGHNTVSWYQQALGQGPQFIFQYYREEENGRGNFPPRFSGLQFPNYSSELNVNALELDDSALYLCASSLDGGVGVGDYGYTFGSGTRLTVV.

This chain links TRBV5-5 with TRBJ2-7; D possibly corresponds to TRBD2 (5 bases). V gave up 5 bases and J gave up 3 bases, with 24 bases separating them. Germline CDR1 SGHKS, CDR2 YYEKEE (reference sequence). The CDR3 has 17 residues. CDR3 DNA: TGTGCCAGCAGTTCCCGTGGGAGTTCTTCTACTGGCTACGAGCAGTACTTC. Translating gives CASSSRGSSSTGYEQYF.

The CDR3 sequence is CASSQDLGPPHLVEQYF. The CDR3 DNA follows: TGCGCCAGCAGCCAAGATTTGGGCCCACCTCATTTGGTCGAGCAGTACTTC. The chain has TRBV4-3 and TRBJ2-7; no clear D gene. CDR1 and CDR2 (germline): LGHNA, YSLEER. V was clipped by 0 bases and J by 6 bases, with 21 bases between them. The CDR3 consists of 17 residues.

The rearrangement joins TRBV6-5 to TRBJ2-5, with D possibly being TRBD2 (6 bases). CDR3 length: 13 amino acids. The V gene lost 2 bases and the J gene lost 13 bases, with 17 bases spanning the gap. Germline-derived CDR1 and CDR2 are MNHEY and SVGAGI. The CDR3 sequence: CASSYRDSLRWYF. The CDR3, as DNA: TGTGCCAGCAGTTACCGGGACTCCCTCAGGTGGTACTTC.

A single count supports this clone. This sequence joins TRBV5-1 and TRBJ2-3; tentatively, D is TRBD2 (6 bases). V was pared by 0 bases and J by 5 bases, with 22 bases between. The CDR3 is 18 amino acids. Germline-derived CDR1 and CDR2 are SGHRS and YFSETQ. CDR3 amino acids: CASSLGYSGTPALDTQYF. The CDR3 DNA sequence: TGCGCCAGCAGCTTGGGGTACTCCGGGACTCCCGCGTTAGATACGCAGTATTTT.

The CDR3 here is CASSLGAGFNQPQHF. The CDR3 DNA is TGTGCCAGCAGCTTAGGTGCAGGATTCAATCAGCCCCAGCATTTT. The chain joins TRBV7-2 to TRBJ1-5, with D unclear. The CDR3 runs to 15 residues. CDR1 SGHTA and CDR2 FQGNSA come from the germline V gene. V lost 1 base to trimming and J lost 3 bases, with 10 bases between them.

This clone showed up just once. V is TRBV15 and J is TRBJ2-7; D possibly corresponds to TRBD1 (6 bases). CDR1 LNHNV and CDR2 YYDKDF come from the germline V gene (reference sequence). With 2 bases removed from V and 1 base from J, the gap between germline ends came to 9 bases. The CDR3 has 14 residues. CDR3 residues: CATSRWGQSYEQYF. The CDR3 DNA is TGTGCCACCAGCAGATGGGGGCAGTCCTACGAGCAGTACTTC.